The rows below give T cell receptor beta chains drawn from one sample of a study of T cells in tuberculosis. Assay: immunoSEQ multiplex PCR; the TCRdb copy retains only in-frame clones and omits some. The sample shows 45,000 or so clones, 95% of them seen only once. The sample comprised PBMCs. The receptors were sampled from a donor between 10 and 35 years old with latent tuberculosis or without tuberculosis infection. Both conserved end residues are trimmed from each CDR3.

V	J	CDR3
TRBV12-5	TRBJ1-2	ASGLSGYGYT
TRBV5-1	TRBJ2-7	ASSLGGAEQY
TRBV11-2	TRBJ2-1	ASSPGVTTYNEQF
TRBV27	TRBJ1-1	ASSPTGYITEAF
TRBV30	TRBJ2-7	AWSSQGYEQY
TRBV4-2	TRBJ2-2	ASSPAGAGSTGELF
TRBV5-6	TRBJ2-4	ASSPVPGGLAKNIQY
TRBV2	TRBJ2-1	ASSVTGTSGGGEQF
TRBV27	TRBJ2-7	ASSSAGALLSYEQY
TRBV2	TRBJ2-1	ASRTGGSYNEQF
TRBV9	TRBJ1-2	ASSSYPGKGYGYT
TRBV25-1	TRBJ1-1	ASRDRGLFTEAF
TRBV11-2	TRBJ1-3	ASSLRLPDRTSGNTIY
TRBV28	TRBJ2-7	ASSRGWPQTYEQY
TRBV7-1	TRBJ2-6	ASSIYKRGQSRANVLT
TRBV5-6	TRBJ2-5	ASSNSGTGGLRETQY
TRBV11-2	TRBJ2-2	ASSYLSGGATGELF
TRBV6-1	TRBJ2-3	ASSRNSPGTDTQY
TRBV7-9	TRBJ2-7	ASSFATTSGAYEQY
TRBV18	TRBJ2-7	ASSLLSLAGGYLHEQY
TRBV7-8	TRBJ1-1	ASSLNEGQRLMNTEAF
TRBV2	TRBJ2-2	ASSVSVTGELF
TRBV19	TRBJ1-5	ASRIRVGASNQPQH
TRBV30	TRBJ1-6	AWGGTGSSYNSPLH
TRBV5-1	TRBJ1-2	ASSLEEGQGDGYT
TRBV5-6	TRBJ1-6	ASSLGQVLNSPLH
TRBV10-3	TRBJ1-1	AISESGTASNTEAF
TRBV6-5	TRBJ1-3	ASSYTGAASGNTIY
TRBV6-6	TRBJ2-5	ASSLATETQY
TRBV7-2	TRBJ1-6	ASSFRDRGFSYNSPLH
TRBV19	TRBJ1-5	ASSTTGGGQPQH
TRBV6-6	TRBJ1-1	ASFRQGTGAF
TRBV27	TRBJ2-2	ASKRRGITGELF
TRBV28	TRBJ2-6	ASSGGMAGANVLT
TRBV7-9	TRBJ1-1	ASSLEAGGNTEAF
TRBV19	TRBJ1-6	ASLGSYNSPLH
TRBV19	TRBJ2-2	ASSIGQNTGELF
TRBV6-6	TRBJ1-4	ASSRDSSIEKLF
TRBV30	TRBJ2-3	AWSPKDTQY
TRBV15	TRBJ2-7	ATSRGGGLREQY
TRBV5-1	TRBJ2-1	ASSLRGGTNEQF
TRBV7-6	TRBJ2-1	ASSRDPGRGNEQF
TRBV27	TRBJ2-2	ASSSYGGTGELF
TRBV2	TRBJ2-1	ASTSGGYYEQF
TRBV7-2	TRBJ2-1	ASSSATGGPWDEQF
TRBV19	TRBJ1-1	ASSILSGTEAF
TRBV5-1	TRBJ1-2	ASSGQVATGYT
TRBV7-2	TRBJ2-7	ASSLEWRGSYEQY
TRBV19	TRBJ2-7	ASSTGQGFSSYEQY
TRBV4-3	TRBJ2-3	ASSLATSGGGTDTQY
TRBV5-4	TRBJ1-2	ASSLGTGGYYGYT
TRBV7-9	TRBJ1-1	ASSFGTGTRGNTEAF
TRBV7-9	TRBJ1-2	ASSLVGGEWYGYT
TRBV4-3	TRBJ1-6	ASSQDHPHGTGDSPLH
TRBV25-1	TRBJ1-3	ASSESVGHSGNTIY
TRBV5-6	TRBJ1-5	ASSFRAGDQPQH
TRBV5-5	TRBJ2-7	ASSRRDRGLYEQY
TRBV27	TRBJ1-4	ASSFRGPGGEKLF
TRBV6-6	TRBJ2-7	ASSYSGFVQY
TRBV25-1	TRBJ2-3	ASSEATGGTDTQY